Below are 20 T cell receptor beta chains sequenced from a single sample in a study of vaccination and CD4 T cells after COVID-19. Sequencing of the DNA from cultured CD4+ T cells was carried out with the Oncomine TCR Beta short-read assay. MiXCR, run by TCRdb on the PCR reads, gives a single entry per CDR3 protein. The profile shows more than 20,000 distinct CDR3 sequences, 35% to 40% of them singletons. Treatment indicated: roughly ten-day PBMC culture with coronavirus spike peptide pools or control peptides (ViraFEST assay). Their target antigens are unknown. Sequencing was performed on CD4+ T cells from blood, cultured in vitro, taken before SARS-CoV-2 vaccination. These receptors were collected from a human donor who had recovered from COVID-19.

The V and J genes are TRBV2 and TRBJ1-6; no definite D call. The CDR3 sequence is 13 residues long. Germline V gene sequence: CDR1 SNHLY, CDR2 FYNNEI. Trimming removed 7 bases from V and 15 bases from J, with 19 bases in between. DNA of the CDR3: TGTGCCAGCAAGGGCAGTATTCCCTCTGGCCTCCACTTT. Translated: CASKGSIPSGLHF.

This clonotype has more than one count but fewer than ten. This chain uses TRBV10-2 with TRBJ1-1, with D possibly TRBD1 on 5 matching bases. The CDR3 spans 12 residues. Trimming removed 5 bases from V and 8 bases from J, with 12 bases in between. In germline, CDR1 is WSHSY, CDR2 SAAADI. The CDR3 here is CASSRTGTEAFF. The DNA of the CDR3 is TGCGCCAGCAGTCGCACCGGGACGGAAGCTTTCTTT.

The chain couples TRBV6-2 or TRBV6-3 to TRBJ2-7; D not resolved. V lost 9 bases to trimming and J lost 5 bases, with 17 bases between them. This CDR3 has 13 amino acids. Germline V gene sequence: CDR1 MNHEY, CDR2 SVGEGT. The CDR3 sequence: CASLRTHPNEQYF. In DNA form, the CDR3 reads TGTGCCAGTTTAAGGACCCACCCCAACGAGCAGTACTTC.

This clonotype was seen only once. In DNA, the CDR3 is TGTGCCAGCAGTCCCGGGACTCCGGGGGCCCTTGAGCAGTTCTTC. Its protein is CASSPGTPGALEQFF. This chain links TRBV12-3 or TRBV12-4 with TRBJ2-1; D is possibly TRBD1 or TRBD2 (6 bases each). V lost 5 bases and J 9 bases, leaving 20 bases between the germline ends. This CDR3 has 15 amino acids.

In this sample, this clonotype is medium-sized (0.01 to 0.1%). The chain carries TRBV7-9 and TRBJ1-1, with D possibly being TRBD1 (6 bases). Germline V CDR1 and CDR2: SEHNR, FQNEAQ (reference sequence). V was trimmed by 5 bases and J by 1 base, leaving 11 bases between them. This CDR3 contains 14 residues. CDR3 DNA sequence: TGTGCCAGCAGCCGCGGGGGCACGAACACTGAAGCTTTCTTT. Translating it yields CASSRGGTNTEAFF.

This CDR3 is CASSSRTGPPDYGYTF. The CDR3 DNA reads TGTGCCAGTAGTTCCCGGACAGGGCCACCTGACTATGGCTACACCTTC. The rearrangement joins TRBV19 to TRBJ1-2; 8 bases line up with TRBD1. The CDR3 totals 16 residues. Germline lookup yields CDR1 LNHDA and CDR2 SQIVND (reference sequence). Trimming took 5 bases from V and 3 from J; bases not matched to a gene: 11.

The genes are TRBV11-2 and TRBJ2-4, with D tentatively TRBD1 (5 bases). V lost 6 bases and J lost 7, with 19 bases in between. Per germline, CDR1 SGHAT and CDR2 FQNNGV. This CDR3 contains 15 residues. CDR3 residues: CASRKVKGNGNIQYF. The CDR3 region has the DNA TGTGCCAGCAGAAAAGTAAAGGGGAATGGGAACATTCAGTACTTC.

V and J are TRBV12-3 or TRBV12-4 and TRBJ2-1; D is undetermined. Trimming removed 7 bases from V and 8 bases from J, with 15 bases in between. The CDR3 is 13 amino acids. CDR3 nucleotides: TGTGCCAGCACCTTGGGTGGGTTGCATGAGCAGTTCTTC. Protein: CASTLGGLHEQFF.

This clonotype was picked up one time. V is TRBV27 and J is TRBJ2-1; 7 nucleotides line up with TRBD2. After removal of 3 bases from V and 7 bases from J, the junction contained 3 bases not matched to a gene. CDR1 is MNHEY, CDR2 SMNVEV, per germline (reference sequence). The CDR3 has 13 amino acids. The CDR3, as DNA: TGTGCCAGCAGTTTCCTAGCGGAAAATGAGCAGTTCTTC. Its protein product is CASSFLAENEQFF.

The gene calls are TRBV24-1 and TRBJ2-1, with 8 bases identical to TRBD2. Germline V gives CDR1 KGHDR, CDR2 SFDVKD. The CDR3 is 18 amino acids. V dropped 4 bases and J dropped 0; count of bases not matched to a gene: 10. CDR3 nucleotide sequence: TGTGCCACCAGTGACCCCCGCAGCGGGGGAAGCTCCTACAATGAGCAGTTCTTC. This encodes CATSDPRSGGSSYNEQFF.

The V call is TRBV2, the J call TRBJ1-5; 8 bases are a match to TRBD1. Germline trimming cut 6 bases from V and 4 bases from J; bases unmatched to any gene: 5. Germline V gives CDR1 SNHLY, CDR2 FYNNEI. The CDR3 totals 14 residues. The CDR3 DNA reads as TGTGCCAGCAGGGACAGGGTCCGTAATCAGCCCCAGCATTTT. Protein sequence: CASRDRVRNQPQHF.

This clonotype was recorded a few times. This rearrangement joins TRBV6-1 to TRBJ1-2, with TRBD1 matching 7 bases. Trimming took 6 bases from V and 7 from J; bases not matched to a gene: 8. Germline assignment: CDR1 MNHNS and CDR2 SASEGT. This CDR3 region has 13 residues. CDR3 bases: TGTGCCAGCAGCCTTGCTCAGGGGGGTGGCTACACCTTC. This gives the protein CASSLAQGGGYTF.

The chain employs TRBV6-5 and TRBJ1-6; D unclear. This CDR3 region has 15 residues. Germline CDR1 and CDR2: MNHEY and SVGAGI. V lost 0 bases and J 5 bases, leaving 8 bases between the germline ends. The CDR3 spells CASSYSSQNNSPLHF. The CDR3 DNA reads as TGTGCCAGCAGTTACTCCTCCCAAAATAATTCACCCCTCCACTTT.

The chain links TRBV12-3 or TRBV12-4 to TRBJ2-5; 13 positions agree with TRBD2. The length of the CDR3 is 17 residues. The J segment lost 0 bases and the V segment lost 3 bases, leaving 4 bases of the junction unmatched. As DNA, the CDR3 is TGTGCCAGCAGTTTTGGACTAGCGGGGGCCTACCAAGAGACCCAGTACTTC. Its protein product is CASSFGLAGAYQETQYF.

The gene calls are TRBV12-3 or TRBV12-4 and TRBJ2-7, with TRBD2 matching over 7 bases. The CDR3 has 14 amino acids. Unmatched junction bases numbered 5, after V lost 5 bases and J lost 1 base. CDR3 sequence: CASSIRDYSYEQYF. CDR3 nucleotides: TGTGCCAGCAGTATCCGGGACTATTCCTACGAGCAGTACTTC.

The chain has TRBV28 and TRBJ1-2, with D unclear. CDR1 and CDR2 from the germline V gene are MDHEN and SYDVKM. V was pared by 7 bases and J by 5 bases, with 11 bases between. The CDR3 contains 12 residues. The CDR3 bases are TGTGCCAGCAAAATCGGGGAGTATGGCTACACCTTC. It yields the protein CASKIGEYGYTF.

V gene TRBV30 combines with J gene TRBJ2-5; possibly TRBD1 or TRBD2 for D (5 bases each). The CDR3 runs 16 residues. The germline gives CDR1 GTSNPN, CDR2 SVGIG (reference sequence). Between the trimmed V and J ends, which lost 3 bases and 5 bases, there was a span of 22 bases. CDR3 sequence: CAWSRPGLAPQETQYF. In nucleotides, the CDR3 is TGTGCCTGGAGCCGTCCAGGGTTAGCGCCCCAGGAGACCCAGTACTTC. The full variable domain, with the rest looked up from reference TRBV30 and TRBJ2-5, is SQTIHQWPATLVQPVGSPLSLECTVEGTSNPNLYWYRQAAGRGLQLLFYSVGIGQISSEVPQNLSASRPQDRQFILSSKKLLLSDSGFYLCAWSRPGLAPQETQYFGPGTRLLVL.

The chain carries TRBV12-3 or TRBV12-4 and TRBJ2-5, with TRBD2 matching over 7 bases. The V and J ends lost 2 bases and 5 bases, in that order; junction bases with no gene match: 2. The CDR3 sequence is 13 residues long. The CDR3 region has the DNA TGTGCCAGCAGTTTAAGCGGGGTTGAGACCCAGTACTTC. Translated: CASSLSGVETQYF.

The chain combines TRBV28 with TRBJ1-3; D is unresolved. Trimming took 10 bases from V and 3 from J, leaving 10 bases between them. The CDR3 is 12 amino acids. From germline, CDR1 is MDHEN and CDR2 SYDVKM. As DNA, the CDR3 is TGTGCCATTCAAAGAGATGGAAACACCATATATTTT. Amino acids: CAIQRDGNTIYF.

V is TRBV20-1 and J is TRBJ2-7; D tentatively reads TRBD1 or TRBD2 (5 bases each). The CDR3 loop spans 12 amino acids. Germline V gene data show CDR1 as DFQATT and CDR2 as SNEGSKA (reference sequence). Trimming left V 6 bases short and J 2 bases short, with 11 bases between. The CDR3 protein is CSARDRPYEQYF. As DNA, the CDR3 is TGCAGTGCCCGGGACCGACCCTACGAGCAGTACTTC.